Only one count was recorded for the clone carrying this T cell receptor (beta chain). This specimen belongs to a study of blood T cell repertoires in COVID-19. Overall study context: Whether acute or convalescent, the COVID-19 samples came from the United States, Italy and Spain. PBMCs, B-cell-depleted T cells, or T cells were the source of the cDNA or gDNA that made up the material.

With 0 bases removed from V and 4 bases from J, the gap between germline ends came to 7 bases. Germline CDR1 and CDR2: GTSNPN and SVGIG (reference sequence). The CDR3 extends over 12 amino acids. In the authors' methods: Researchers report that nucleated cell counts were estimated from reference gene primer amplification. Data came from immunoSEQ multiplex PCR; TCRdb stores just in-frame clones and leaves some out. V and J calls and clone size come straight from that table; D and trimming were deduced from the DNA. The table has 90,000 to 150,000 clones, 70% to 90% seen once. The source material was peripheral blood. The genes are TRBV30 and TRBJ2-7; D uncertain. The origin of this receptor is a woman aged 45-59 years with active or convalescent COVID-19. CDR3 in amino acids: CAWSVVSYEQYF. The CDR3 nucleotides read TGTGCCTGGAGTGTGGTTAGTTACGAGCAGTACTTC.